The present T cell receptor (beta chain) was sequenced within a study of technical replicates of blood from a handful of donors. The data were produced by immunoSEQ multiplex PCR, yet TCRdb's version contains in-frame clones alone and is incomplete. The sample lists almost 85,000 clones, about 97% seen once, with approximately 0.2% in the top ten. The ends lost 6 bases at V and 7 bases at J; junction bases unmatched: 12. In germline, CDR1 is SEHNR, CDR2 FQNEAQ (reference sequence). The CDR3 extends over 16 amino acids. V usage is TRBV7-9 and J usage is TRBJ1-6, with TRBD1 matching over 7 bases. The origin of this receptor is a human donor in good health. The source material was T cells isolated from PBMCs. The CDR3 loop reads CASSLSPTGANSPLHF. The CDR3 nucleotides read TGTGCCAGCAGTCTTAGCCCAACAGGGGCGAATTCACCCCTCCACTTT.